This T cell receptor beta chain was captured in a study of blood T cell repertoires in COVID-19. Turning to the study itself: In each case, the material was cDNA or gDNA derived from T cells, B-cell-depleted T cells, or PBMCs.

Clinical history reported by participants formed the basis on which cohorts were assigned. The assay was immunoSEQ multiplex PCR, and TCRdb's table has in-frame clones only and misses some. The sample carries 200,000 to 250,000 clones, roughly 87% recorded once. V lost 1 base to trimming and J lost 4 bases; unmatched junction nucleotides: 5. The CDR3 sequence is 15 residues long. Germline V gene sequence: CDR1 SGDLS, CDR2 YYNGEE. This receptor was taken from a woman in her twenties or thirties with acute COVID-19. The source material was PBMCs or T cells enriched from blood (not recorded which). The gene calls are TRBV9 and TRBJ2-1, with TRBD2 matching 7 bases. This CDR3 is CASSVWGTNYNEQFF. The CDR3 DNA follows: TGTGCCAGCAGCGTATGGGGGACTAATTACAATGAGCAGTTCTTC.